Given below is one TCR beta chain in context. Its recognized antigen is unknown. No base-level quality is on record; no much larger clone is a single base apart. These data are taken from a study of blood T cell repertoires in COVID-19 (dated by TCRdb to the early 2020s). The study in broad terms: Samples from collaborators originated in the United States, Italy and Spain and spanned both the acute and convalescent phases of COVID-19. The prospective study material was composed of cDNA or gDNA derived from T cells, B-cell-depleted T cells, or PBMCs. The dataset comprised deeply sampled blood TCRbeta repertoires from subjects exposed to, actively infected with, or recovered from COVID-19. A freely available public database, intended as a resource for researchers studying the immune response to SARS-CoV-2, is where the repertoires were released. Samples came from the ongoing ImmuneRACE study (first 160 participants) plus 1,254 subjects from 6 global collaborators. Sample metadata almost always included a de-identified subject ID, COVID-19 status, age in years and sex. Where available, HLA class I and class II types were taken from metadata supplied by the sample provider and were not determined by assay-based typing. The research as a whole found: Clinical and demographic metadata were provided uncurated, with the amount varying by source and participant.

Its CDR3 holds 14 amino acids, cysteine through phenylalanine. The only DNA kept is the CDR3, 42 bases in frame from the first base. Via the germline V gene, CDR1 is SGHDT and CDR2 YYEEEE. Trimming at the junction amounts to 4 bases on V and 1 base on J, and the germline ends lie 12 bases apart. In the prospective study, participants were roughly 18 to 100 years old, resided in approximately 22 geographic areas of the United States, and were enrolled through a virtual design. To assign participants to cohorts, the prospective study relied on clinical history that participants themselves reported in a screening survey and a study questionnaire. Exposed participants had been in contact, within 2 weeks of entering the study, with a person who had a PCR-confirmed or clinician-diagnosed case of COVID-19. Mobile phlebotomists in the prospective study collected whole blood, serum and a nasopharyngeal or oropharyngeal swab from every participant. Prospective study participants could optionally give additional blood draws and questionnaires over an approximately two-month period. Before DNA extraction, blood samples from the prospective study were shipped at room temperature or frozen.

TCRbeta CDR3 regions were amplified from genomic DNA by means of the immunoSEQ Assay, a bias-controlled multiplex PCR. The authors' analysis ran thus. Within the assay, amplification of reference gene primers was used to estimate how many nucleated cells each sample contained. To quantify the absolute abundance of each unique TCRbeta CDR3 rearrangement, sequence reads were collapsed and filtered. For each sample, productive Simpson clonality was calculated as the square root of Simpson's diversity index over productive rearrangements. TCRdb limited this immuneACCESS table to in-frame rearrangements with V and J called. A share of clones is missing; checked studies link under half to unresolved V genes, and the rest is unexplained. V, J and clone size are taken as reported in that table, and D and trimming were inferred from the DNA itself. This sample comprises 150,000 to 200,000 clones, approximately 83% of them detected only once. The ten top clones hold roughly 4.9% of the sample.

This receptor was obtained from a man aged 70-80 years who had been exposed to COVID-19. Material for sequencing was PBMCs or T cells enriched from blood (not recorded which). In this chain, TRBV5-6 is recombined with TRBJ2-7; TRBD1 might be the D gene, on 6 matching bases. The CDR3 protein sequence reads: CASSKPGQSYEQYF. The nucleotide sequence reads TGTGCCAGCAGCAAGCCGGGACAATCCTACGAGCAGTACTTC.